This TCR beta chain is from a study of graft-versus-host responses after intestinal transplantation. Study information: Recipients were given multivisceral, liver-intestinal, or isolated intestinal transplants. After anti-thymocyte globulin induction, recipients took tacrolimus and steroids for two to three years.

Germline loops: CDR1 WSHSY, CDR2 SAAADI. V dropped 2 bases and J dropped 3 bases, with 5 bases sitting between them. The CDR3 is 12 amino acids. TCRdb's copy holds only in-frame clones and misses some; the assay was immunoSEQ multiplex PCR. The sample lists some 7,600 clones; under 95% were seen once. Comments on this clone: Its antigen is currently unknown.

Findings and caveats of the study: Elevated graft-versus-host to host-versus-graft clonal ratios in allografts were recorded for patients with graft-donor T cell macrochimerism. The highest levels of circulating GvH clones went along with early declines in HvG clones after transplant.

The sequencing used PBMCs, collected 30 to 31 days after intestinal transplant. This chain joins TRBV10-2 and TRBJ2-7; D remains ambiguous. This receptor was identified in a human patient who received an intestinal transplant, so some T cells may come from the graft donor. CDR3 region: CASSEKGYEQYF. The CDR3 region has the DNA TGCGCCAGCAGTGAGAAAGGCTACGAGCAGTACTTC.